Following are 14 T cell receptor beta chains from one sample sequenced in a study of T-cell memory formation after mild COVID-19. TCRdb re-called the 5' RACE reads with MiXCR, one entry per CDR3 protein. The sample lists around 300,000 distinct CDR3 sequences, approximately 19% occurring once. Sequencing used PBMCs or a T cell subset sorted from them (not recorded which). All receptors derive from a man between 18 and 29 years old who had mild COVID-19 (a few samples of this study predate the infection). Cell type and time point are not known.

CDR3 DNA sequence: TGCGCCAGCAGACGGGTATTGGGGGGCCCAGAGACCCAGTACTTC. Protein sequence: CASRRVLGGPETQYF. This chain uses TRBV4-1 with TRBJ2-5; D possibly matches TRBD1 or TRBD2 (6 bases each). This CDR3 spans 15 amino acids. V lost 6 bases to trimming and J lost 4 bases, with 18 bases between them. The V gene's germline CDR1 is MGHRA and CDR2 YSYEKL.

V usage is TRBV20-1 and J usage is TRBJ2-7; D might be TRBD1 (6 bases). The V and J ends lost 6 bases and 2 bases respectively, with 20 bases between them. Germline lookup yields CDR1 DFQATT and CDR2 SNEGSKA (reference sequence). The CDR3 runs to 15 residues. The CDR3 DNA sequence: TGCAGTGCGACACCCGGGCCAGGGGCCGCCTACGAGCAGTACTTC. Translation gives CSATPGPGAAYEQYF.

The chain has TRBV7-9 and TRBJ2-7, with a tentative D call TRBD1 (7 bases). CDR1 SEHNR and CDR2 FQNEAQ come from the germline V gene (reference sequence). The CDR3 runs to 12 residues. Trimming cost V 5 bases and J 5 bases, with 10 bases left between them. The CDR3 DNA is TGTGCCAGCAGCGCAGGGGGGCACGAGCAGTACGTC. Translation gives CASSAGGHEQYV.

The rearrangement uses TRBV5-1 and TRBJ2-7; D possibly corresponds to TRBD2 (5 bases). The CDR3 sequence is 15 residues long. CDR1 is SGHRS and CDR2 is YFSETQ in the germline V gene. V was trimmed by 0 bases and J by 1 base, leaving 11 bases between them. The CDR3: CASSLAGGLSYEQYF. CDR3 nucleotide sequence: TGCGCCAGCAGCTTGGCCGGCGGGTTATCCTACGAGCAGTACTTC.

This clonotype came up a few times. The chain is built from TRBV4-1 and TRBJ2-7; D ambiguous. The V end was cut by 0 bases, the J end by 2 bases, with 11 bases between. The CDR3 covers 15 residues. CDR1 MGHRA and CDR2 YSYEKL come from the germline V gene. The CDR3: CASSQESMGTYEQYF. The CDR3 DNA reads TGCGCCAGCAGCCAAGAGAGTATGGGGACCTACGAGCAGTACTTC.

This clonotype was counted ten times or more. V usage is TRBV7-6 and J usage is TRBJ2-3; D could derive from TRBD1 or TRBD2 (5 bases each). Germline lookup yields CDR1 SGHVS and CDR2 FNYEAQ. The ends were cut back, 7 bases at V and 0 bases at J, with 14 bases in the middle. The CDR3 runs 15 residues. The CDR3 spells CASTNTGQSTDTQYF. CDR3 sequence (DNA): TGTGCCAGCACCAACACGGGGCAGAGCACAGATACGCAGTATTTT.

There are a few counts of this clonotype. The chain carries TRBV7-2 and TRBJ2-2, with 7 positions matching TRBD2. Germline values: CDR1 SGHTA, CDR2 FQGNSA. J lost 4 bases, V lost 5 bases, and 7 bases had no gene match. CDR3 length: 15 amino acids. CDR3 DNA sequence: TGTGCCAGCAGCCTCGGGAAGCGGGGCACCGGGGAGCTGTTTTTT. Protein sequence: CASSLGKRGTGELFF.

The V call is TRBV7-9, the J call TRBJ1-2; weak D call: TRBD1 (5 bases). Germline CDR1 and CDR2: SEHNR and FQNEAQ (reference sequence). V was pared by 5 bases and J by 4 bases, with 14 bases between. CDR3 length: 14 residues. The CDR3 sequence is CASSPMGRIYGYTF. The CDR3 DNA reads TGTGCCAGCAGCCCCATGGGGCGGATCTATGGCTACACCTTC.

This clonotype was detected a few times. The rearrangement uses TRBV28 and TRBJ2-7; D is uncertain. V dropped 4 bases and J dropped 2 bases, with 15 bases sitting between them. Germline CDR1 MDHEN, CDR2 SYDVKM. CDR3 size: 15 residues. The CDR3 spells CASSSLRRLPYEQYV. CDR3 nucleotide sequence: TGTGCCAGCAGTTCCCTTCGCAGGCTGCCCTACGAGCAGTACGTC.

This clonotype was recorded a few times. The genes are TRBV4-2 and TRBJ2-3, with TRBD2 as a possible D gene (6 bases). The V end lost 2 bases, the J end lost 8 bases, and 14 bases lay between the germline ends. The V gene's germline CDR1 is LGHNA and CDR2 YNFKEQ. The CDR3 consists of 14 residues. The CDR3: CASSQLLVGGTQYF. CDR3 nucleotide sequence: TGTGCCAGCAGCCAACTGTTGGTGGGGGGTACGCAGTATTTT.

This clonotype was seen only a few times. The V call is TRBV3-1, the J call TRBJ1-5, with D unclear. V shed 3 bases and J shed 10 bases, with 10 bases lying between them. Per the germline V gene, CDR1 is LGHDT and CDR2 is YNNKEL (reference sequence). The CDR3 length is 12 residues. CDR3 sequence: CASSHTEGPQHF. CDR3 in DNA: TGTGCCAGCAGCCATACTGAGGGTCCCCAGCATTTT.

The rearrangement uses TRBV5-1 and TRBJ2-1, with D uncertain. There are 11 residues in the CDR3. Germline CDR1 is SGHRS and CDR2 is YFSETQ. Trimming left V 0 bases short and J 9 bases short, with 4 bases between. The CDR3 DNA reads TGCGCCAGCAGCTTGGAGGTTGAGCAGTTCTTC. Translated, it gives CASSLEVEQFF.

This clonotype was seen a few times. J is TRBJ2-3 and V is TRBV30, with TRBD2 matching 10 bases. The junction had 7 bases not matched to a gene; V was cut back by 1 base and J by 6 bases. The germline V gene encodes CDR1 GTSNPN and CDR2 SVGIG (reference sequence). The CDR3 has 15 residues. CDR3 DNA: TGTGCCTGGAGTGCACTAGCGGGGCGAGGGGATACGCAGTATTTT. Translated, it gives CAWSALAGRGDTQYF.

This clonotype was observed a handful of times. The chain uses TRBV7-2 and TRBJ2-4; D gene unclear. V lost 6 bases and J lost 5, with 14 bases in between. Germline CDR1 and CDR2: SGHTA and FQGNSA. This CDR3 has 14 residues. In nucleotides, the CDR3 is TGTGCCAGCAGTATCACCCTGACGGAAAACATTCAGTACTTC. As protein: CASSITLTENIQYF.